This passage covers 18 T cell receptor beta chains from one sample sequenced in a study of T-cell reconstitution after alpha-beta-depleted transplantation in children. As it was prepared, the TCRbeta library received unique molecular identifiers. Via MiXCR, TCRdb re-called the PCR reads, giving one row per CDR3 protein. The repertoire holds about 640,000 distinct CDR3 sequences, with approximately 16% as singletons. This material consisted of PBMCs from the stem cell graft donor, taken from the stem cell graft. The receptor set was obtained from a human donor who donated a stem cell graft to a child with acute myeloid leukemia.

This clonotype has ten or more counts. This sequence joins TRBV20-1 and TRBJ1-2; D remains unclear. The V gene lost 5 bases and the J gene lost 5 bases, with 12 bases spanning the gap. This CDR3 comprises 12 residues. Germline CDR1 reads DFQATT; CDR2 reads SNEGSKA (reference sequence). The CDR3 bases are TGCAGTGCTGAGGAGCGGGTATATGGCTACACCTTC. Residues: CSAEERVYGYTF.

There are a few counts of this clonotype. The CDR3 bases are TGCGCCAGCAGACACCGGGACACAAAGAACACTGAAGCTTTCTTT. Encoded protein: CASRHRDTKNTEAFF. This chain links TRBV5-1 with TRBJ1-1; weak D call: TRBD1 (6 bases). This CDR3 has 15 residues. In germline, CDR1 is SGHRS, CDR2 YFSETQ. V was trimmed by 5 bases and J by 1 base, leaving 15 bases between them. The whole variable domain, filled in from reference TRBV5-1 and TRBJ1-1, reads KAGVTQTPRYLIKTRGQQVTLSCSPISGHRSVSWYQQTPGQGLQFLFEYFSETQRNKGNFPGRFSGRQFSNSRSEMNVSTLELGDSALYLCASRHRDTKNTEAFFGQGTRLTVV.

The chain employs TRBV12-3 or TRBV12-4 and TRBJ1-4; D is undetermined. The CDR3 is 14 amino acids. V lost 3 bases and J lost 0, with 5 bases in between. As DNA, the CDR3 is TGTGCCAGCAGTTTTGGCCCAACTAATGAAAAACTGTTTTTT. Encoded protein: CASSFGPTNEKLFF.

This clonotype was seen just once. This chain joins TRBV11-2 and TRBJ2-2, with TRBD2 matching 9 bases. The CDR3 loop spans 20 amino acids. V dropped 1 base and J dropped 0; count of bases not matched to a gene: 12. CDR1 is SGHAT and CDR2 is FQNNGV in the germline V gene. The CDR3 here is CASSLVLAGGRNTNTGELFF. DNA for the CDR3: TGTGCCAGCAGCTTAGTACTCGCGGGGGGGCGTAATACGAACACCGGGGAGCTGTTTTTT.

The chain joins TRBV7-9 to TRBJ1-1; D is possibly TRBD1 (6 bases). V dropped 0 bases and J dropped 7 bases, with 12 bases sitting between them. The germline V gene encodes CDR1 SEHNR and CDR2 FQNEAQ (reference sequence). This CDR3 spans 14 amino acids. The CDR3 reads CASSLARQDREAFF. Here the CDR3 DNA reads TGTGCCAGCAGCTTAGCCCGACAGGACCGTGAAGCTTTCTTT.

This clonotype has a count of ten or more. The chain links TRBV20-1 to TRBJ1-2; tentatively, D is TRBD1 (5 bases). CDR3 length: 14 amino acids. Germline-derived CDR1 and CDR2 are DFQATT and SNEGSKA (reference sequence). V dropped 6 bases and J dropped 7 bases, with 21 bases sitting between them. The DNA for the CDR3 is TGCAGTGCGCCCCCGAGGGGTGTTAAGGGTGGCTACACCTTC. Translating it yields CSAPPRGVKGGYTF.

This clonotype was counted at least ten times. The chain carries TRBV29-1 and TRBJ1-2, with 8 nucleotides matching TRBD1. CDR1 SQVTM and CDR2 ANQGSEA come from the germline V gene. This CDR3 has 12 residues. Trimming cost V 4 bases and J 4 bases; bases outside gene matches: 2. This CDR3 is CSVATGGYGYTF. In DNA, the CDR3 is TGCAGCGTTGCTACAGGGGGCTATGGCTACACCTTC.

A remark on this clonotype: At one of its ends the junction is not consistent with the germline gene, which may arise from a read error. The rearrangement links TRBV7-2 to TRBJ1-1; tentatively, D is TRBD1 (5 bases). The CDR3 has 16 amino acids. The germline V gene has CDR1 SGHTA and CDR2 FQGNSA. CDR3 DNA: TGTGCCAGCGGCTTAGTTGGCGGGGCCGGGAACACTGAAGCTTTCTTT. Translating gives CASGLVGGAGNTEAFF.

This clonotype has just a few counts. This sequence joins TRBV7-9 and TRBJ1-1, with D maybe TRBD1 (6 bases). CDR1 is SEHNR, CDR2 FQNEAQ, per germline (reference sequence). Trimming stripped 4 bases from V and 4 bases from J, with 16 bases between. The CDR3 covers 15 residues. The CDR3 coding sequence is TGTGCCAGCAGCTCATCCAGGGGTCTCGGCACTGAAGCTTTCTTT. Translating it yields CASSSSRGLGTEAFF.

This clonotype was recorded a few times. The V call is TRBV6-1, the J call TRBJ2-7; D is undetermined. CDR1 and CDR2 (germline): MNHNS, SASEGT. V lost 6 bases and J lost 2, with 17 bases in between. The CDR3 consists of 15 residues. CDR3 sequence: CASSSTRRMTYEQYV. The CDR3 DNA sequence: TGTGCCAGCAGCAGTACACGACGGATGACCTACGAGCAGTACGTC.

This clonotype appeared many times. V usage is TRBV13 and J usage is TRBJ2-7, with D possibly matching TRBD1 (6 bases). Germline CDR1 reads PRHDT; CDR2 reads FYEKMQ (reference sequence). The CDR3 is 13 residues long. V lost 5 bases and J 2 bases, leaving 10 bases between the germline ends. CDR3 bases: TGTGCCAGCAGCCCCAGGGGTCCCTACGAGCAGTACTTC. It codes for CASSPRGPYEQYF.

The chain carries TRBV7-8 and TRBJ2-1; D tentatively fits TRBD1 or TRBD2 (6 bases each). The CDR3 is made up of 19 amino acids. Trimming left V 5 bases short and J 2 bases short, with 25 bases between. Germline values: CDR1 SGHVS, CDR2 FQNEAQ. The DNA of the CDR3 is TGTGCCAGCAGCCCAGCAGGGATATCTCCGGGGGCGCCCTACAATGAGCAGTTCTTC. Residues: CASSPAGISPGAPYNEQFF.

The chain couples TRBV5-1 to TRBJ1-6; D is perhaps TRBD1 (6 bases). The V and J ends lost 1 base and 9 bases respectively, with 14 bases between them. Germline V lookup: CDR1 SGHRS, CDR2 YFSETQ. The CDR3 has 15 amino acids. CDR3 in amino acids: CASSLRAGESSPLHF. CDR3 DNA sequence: TGCGCCAGCAGCTTGAGGGCAGGGGAAAGTTCACCCCTCCACTTT.

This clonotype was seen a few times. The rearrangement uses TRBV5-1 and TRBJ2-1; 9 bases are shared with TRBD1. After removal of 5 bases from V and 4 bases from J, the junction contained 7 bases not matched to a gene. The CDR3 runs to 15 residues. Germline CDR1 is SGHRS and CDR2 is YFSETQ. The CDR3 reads CASRWGTGRYNEQFF. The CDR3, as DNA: TGCGCCAGCAGATGGGGGACAGGGAGGTACAATGAGCAGTTCTTC.

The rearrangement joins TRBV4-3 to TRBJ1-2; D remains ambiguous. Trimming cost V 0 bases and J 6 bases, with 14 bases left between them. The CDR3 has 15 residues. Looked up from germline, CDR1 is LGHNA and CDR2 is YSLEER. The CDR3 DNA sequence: TGCGCCAGCAGCCAAGATCTTTACGGGCGGGATGGCTACACCTTC. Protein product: CASSQDLYGRDGYTF.

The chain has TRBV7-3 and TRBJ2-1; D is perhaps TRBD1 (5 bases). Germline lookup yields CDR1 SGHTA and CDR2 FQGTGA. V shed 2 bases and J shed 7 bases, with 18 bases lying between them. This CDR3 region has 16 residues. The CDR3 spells CASSLSEARGPNEQFF. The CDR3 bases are TGTGCCAGCAGCTTATCTGAGGCAAGGGGCCCGAATGAGCAGTTCTTC.

The CDR3 DNA sequence: TGTGCAGGCAGTTACGTCAGCCGCACAGATACGCAGTATTTT. Residues: CAGSYVSRTDTQYF. This sequence joins TRBV6-2 or TRBV6-3 and TRBJ2-3; D is unclear. The germline gives CDR1 MNHEY, CDR2 SVGEGT. The CDR3 is made up of 14 amino acids.

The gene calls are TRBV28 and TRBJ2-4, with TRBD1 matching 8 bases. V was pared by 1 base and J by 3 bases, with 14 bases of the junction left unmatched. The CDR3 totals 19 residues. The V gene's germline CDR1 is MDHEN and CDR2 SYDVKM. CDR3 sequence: CASSLSYYRGRRVKNIQYF. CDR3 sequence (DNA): TGTGCCAGCAGTTTATCGTACTACAGGGGGAGACGTGTCAAAAACATTCAGTACTTC.